This T cell receptor beta chain was obtained from a study of regulatory T cells in long-lasting Graves disease. Building of the TCR beta libraries involved iRepertoire HTBI primers and Arm-PCR of CDR3 regions. TCRdb re-called the multiplex PCR reads through MiXCR, storing one row per CDR3 protein. The sample shows around 480,000 distinct CDR3 sequences, under 20% of them seen only once. Noted time point: newly diagnosed GD, antithyroid drugs for less than 3 months. TCR sequences were obtained from RNA taken from PBMCs. The sample was also linked to a second study, of T cells in Graves' hyperthyroidism and ophthalmopathy.

This material consisted of peripheral blood mononuclear cells (PBMCs), taken at new diagnosis, from a patient treated with antithyroid drugs. The TCR comes from a man aged 35 to 55 with Graves disease.

The CDR3 protein is CASSDRGNEKLFF. The CDR3 DNA is TGTGCCAGTAGTGACCGAGGAAATGAAAAACTGTTTTTT. The chain employs TRBV19 and TRBJ1-4; D not resolved. V lost 5 bases and J 5 bases, leaving 9 bases between the germline ends. Germline CDR1 and CDR2: LNHDA and SQIVND (reference sequence). The CDR3 consists of 13 residues. The full variable domain, rest sourced from reference TRBV19 and TRBJ1-4, is DGGITQSPKYLFRKEGQNVTLSCEQNLNHDAMYWYRQDPGQGLRLIYYSQIVNDFQKGDIAEGYSVSREKKESFPLTVTSAQKNPTAFYLCASSDRGNEKLFFGSGTQLSVL.